Listed below are T cell receptor beta chains from one sample, sequenced in a study of blood T cell repertoires in COVID-19. Libraries were prepared by immunoSEQ multiplex PCR; TCRdb keeps only in-frame clonotypes and omits some of them. The top ten clones hold under 1.5% of a sample with some 200,000 clones, 75% to 85% of them seen once. Sequencing input: peripheral blood. All receptors derive from a woman in her thirties or forties who had recovered from COVID-19. CDR3s leave out the opening cysteine and the closing phenylalanine or tryptophan.

TRBJ1-5 | TRBV2 | ASTLLSNQPQH
TRBJ2-3 | TRBV6-2/TRBV6-3 | ASSYVLAGMQADTQY
TRBJ1-5 | TRBV7-8 | ASSLVLTGSNQPQH
TRBJ2-1 | TRBV7-9 | ASSFELAGLI
TRBJ1-2 | TRBV7-2 | ASSLARQGYGYT
TRBJ2-5 | TRBV1 | TSSQDRGVLDTQETQY
TRBJ1-6 | TRBV11-3 | ASSPTGTDNSPLH
TRBJ2-1 | TRBV19 | ASSIQTGNEQF
TRBJ2-3 | TRBV6-5 | ATSGGDTQY
TRBJ1-3 | TRBV6-5 | ASSYSPGDPGNTIY
TRBJ1-2 | TRBV3-1/TRBV3-2 | ASSSGQGAIGYT
TRBJ2-5 | TRBV25-1 | ASGAFAGGYQETQY